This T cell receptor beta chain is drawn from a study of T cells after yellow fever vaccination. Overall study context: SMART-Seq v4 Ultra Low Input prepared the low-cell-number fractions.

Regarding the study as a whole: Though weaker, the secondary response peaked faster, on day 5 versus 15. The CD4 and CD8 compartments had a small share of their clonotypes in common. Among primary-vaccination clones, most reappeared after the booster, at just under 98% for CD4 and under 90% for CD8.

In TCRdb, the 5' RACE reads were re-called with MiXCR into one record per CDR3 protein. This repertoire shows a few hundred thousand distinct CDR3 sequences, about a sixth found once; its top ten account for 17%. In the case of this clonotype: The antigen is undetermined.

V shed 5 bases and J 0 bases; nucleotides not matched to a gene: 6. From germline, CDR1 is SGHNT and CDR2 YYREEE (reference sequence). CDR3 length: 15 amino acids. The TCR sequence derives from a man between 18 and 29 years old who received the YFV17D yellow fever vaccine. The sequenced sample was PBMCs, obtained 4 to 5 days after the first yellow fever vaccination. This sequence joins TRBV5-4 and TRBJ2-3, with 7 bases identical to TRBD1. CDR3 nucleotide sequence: TGTGCCAGCAGACAACTACAGGGGAGCACAGATACGCAGTATTTT. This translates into CASRQLQGSTDTQYF.